The rows below give T cell receptor beta chains drawn from one sample of a study of blood T cell repertoires in COVID-19. TCRdb keeps only in-frame clones here, not all; method: immunoSEQ multiplex PCR. This table has 350,000 to 450,000 clones, about 89% appearing once. The sample comprised peripheral blood. These receptors were taken from a middle-aged man with acute or convalescent COVID-19. Both conserved end residues are part of each CDR3. A D gene is named only where the DNA matches it firmly.

d_gene | j_gene | v_gene | CDR3aa | CDR3nt
NA | TRBJ1-2 | TRBV6-5 | CASSYSDSYGYTF | TGTGCCAGCAGTTACTCTGACTCCTATGGCTACACCTTC
TRBD2 | TRBJ2-1 | TRBV27 | CASSWGLAGYNEQFF | TGTGCCAGCAGTTGGGGACTAGCGGGTTACAATGAGCAGTTCTTC
NA | TRBJ1-5 | TRBV7-9 | CASSPARGRIFGNQPQHF | TGTGCCAGCAGCCCCGCCAGGGGCAGAATATTTGGCAATCAGCCCCAGCATTTT
NA | TRBJ1-5 | TRBV5-5 | CASSFGAADQPQHF | TGTGCCAGCAGCTTTGGGGCAGCCGATCAGCCCCAGCATTTT
NA | TRBJ2-1 | TRBV2 | CASTHLVLSYNEQFF | TGTGCCAGCACGCATCTGGTACTCTCCTACAATGAGCAGTTCTTC
TRBD1 | TRBJ1-1 | TRBV5-4 | CASLRAGTGQAFF | TGTGCCAGCCTGAGGGCCGGGACAGGACAAGCTTTCTTT
TRBD1 | TRBJ1-5 | TRBV24-1 | CATSDPGQGNQPQHF | TGTGCCACCAGTGATCCGGGACAGGGCAATCAGCCCCAGCATTTT
NA | TRBJ2-3 | TRBV5-4 | CASSPTGQSTDTQYF | TGTGCCAGCAGCCCCACCGGACAGAGCACAGATACGCAGTATTTT
NA | TRBJ1-6 | TRBV10-3 | CAISEVARSSYNSPLHF | TGTGCCATCAGTGAGGTGGCTAGGAGCTCCTATAATTCACCCCTCCACTTT
NA | TRBJ1-1 | TRBV3-1/TRBV3-2 | CASSQLNRFAFF | TGTGCCAGCAGCCAACTTAACAGGTTTGCTTTCTTT
TRBD1 | TRBJ1-5 | TRBV28 | CASSLYSGGEGPQHF | TGTGCCAGCAGTTTATATTCAGGGGGCGAGGGGCCCCAGCATTTT
TRBD1 | TRBJ2-7 | TRBV7-8 | CASRGQNFYEQYF | TGTGCCAGCAGGGGACAGAACTTCTACGAGCAGTACTTC
NA | TRBJ2-3 | TRBV5-6 | CASSLGTGSVLQSDTQYF | TGTGCCAGCAGCCTCGGTACGGGAAGCGTCCTCCAATCAGATACGCAGTATTTT
NA | TRBJ1-6 | TRBV19 | CASSIRRGLESPLHF | TGTGCCAGTAGTATCCGCCGCGGCCTTGAATCTCCCCTCCACTTT
TRBD1 | TRBJ1-1 | TRBV30 | CAWKNRGQFLRFAEAFF | TGTGCCTGGAAAAACCGGGGACAGTTTCTTAGATTTGCTGAAGCTTTCTTT
TRBD1 | TRBJ2-2 | TRBV27 | CASSTTGLNTGELFF | TGTGCCAGCAGTACGACAGGGTTGAACACCGGGGAGCTGTTTTTT
NA | TRBJ2-2 | TRBV27 | CASRSRGTDTGELFF | TGTGCCAGCAGATCTAGGGGGACGGACACCGGGGAGCTGTTTTTT
NA | TRBJ1-2 | TRBV3-1/TRBV3-2 | CASSLRQGKDGYTF | TGTGCCAGCAGCCTCCGGCAGGGCAAGGATGGCTACACCTTC
TRBD2 | TRBJ2-3 | TRBV27 | CASSFGTRGTDTQYF | TGTGCCAGCAGTTTTGGGACTAGAGGCACAGATACGCAGTATTTT
TRBD2 | TRBJ2-3 | TRBV5-1 | CASSLVSSGGAGDTQYF | TGCGCCAGCAGCTTGGTTTCTAGCGGGGGGGCAGGAGATACGCAGTATTTT
NA | TRBJ1-4 | TRBV27 | CASRAQFIATNEKLFF | TGTGCCAGCAGGGCTCAATTCATTGCAACTAATGAAAAACTGTTTTTT
NA | TRBJ1-2 | TRBV18 | CASSPGTQPNYGYTF | TGTGCCAGCTCACCAGGGACACAACCTAACTATGGCTACACCTTC